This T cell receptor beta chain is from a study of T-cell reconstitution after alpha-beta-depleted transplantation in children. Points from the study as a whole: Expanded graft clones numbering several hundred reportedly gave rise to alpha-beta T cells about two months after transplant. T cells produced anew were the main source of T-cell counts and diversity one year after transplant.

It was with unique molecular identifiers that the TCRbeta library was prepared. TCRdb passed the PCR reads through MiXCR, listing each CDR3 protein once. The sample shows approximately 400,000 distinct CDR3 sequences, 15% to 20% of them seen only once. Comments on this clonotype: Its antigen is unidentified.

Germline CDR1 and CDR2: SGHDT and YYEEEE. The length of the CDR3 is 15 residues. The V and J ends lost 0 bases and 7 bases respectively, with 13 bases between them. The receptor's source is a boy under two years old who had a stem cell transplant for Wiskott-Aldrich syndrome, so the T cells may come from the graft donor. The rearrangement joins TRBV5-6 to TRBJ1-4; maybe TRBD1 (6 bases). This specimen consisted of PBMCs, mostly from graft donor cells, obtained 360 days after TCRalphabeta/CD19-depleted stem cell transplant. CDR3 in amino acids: CASSLVGGRLEKLFF. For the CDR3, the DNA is TGTGCCAGCAGCTTGGTGGGGGGGCGTCTTGAAAAACTGTTTTTT.